This section outlines one T cell receptor beta chain sequence together with its context. This clonotype is labeled medium-sized (0.01 to 0.1%). It has no known antigen specificity. Base qualities are missing; no much larger clone stands one base away. The trim is 1 base for V and 2 bases for J, with a gap of 11 bases between the germline ends. Via the germline V gene, CDR1 is SGHAT and CDR2 FQNNGV. Taken from cysteine to phenylalanine, the CDR3 has 15 residues. Only the CDR3 part of the read is kept: 45 bases, read in frame from the first base. This specimen belongs to a study of spatial heterogeneity in lung cancer (dated by TCRdb to the late 2010s). Regarding the study in general: Beta-chain transcripts were consistently detected in greater numbers than alpha-chain transcripts, which likely reflected higher beta-chain transcript abundance. In the raw uncorrected reads, each unique combination of TCR and UMI appeared more than ten times on average. In tumor regions, TCR transcript counts showed a strong correlation with a T cell transcriptional module score derived from matched bulk RNA-seq. TCR alpha and beta repertoires were quantitatively compared across multiple tumor regions, matched nontumor lung and blood in non-small cell lung cancer. TCR repertoire features were related to nonsynonymous mutation counts determined by whole-exome sequencing of tumor tissue. At surgery, both alpha and beta chains were TCR-sequenced in around 240 tumor regions, about 64 matched nontumor lung samples and around 50 PBMC samples. Broader findings and caveats from the paper: TCR-seq was estimated to cover only approximately 6.4% of tumor T cells for alpha chains and 12% to 15% for beta chains. Additional single-cell paired TCR alpha and beta sequencing was considered necessary to confirm, at a functional level, the hypothesis that regional TCRs recognize regional mutations. Counts of ubiquitous and regional expanded TCRs correlated with counts of ubiquitous and regional nonsynonymous mutations, respectively. The number of expanded intratumoral alpha and beta TCRs correlated with the tumor nonsynonymous mutation count.

According to the study, the label for this sample's time point signals: sample taken at primary tumor resection. Samples were obtained from 70 to 85 patients with early-stage, untreated non-small cell lung cancer from the lung TRACERx cohort. Without any cell sorting, TCR sequencing was performed on whole RNA extracted either from tumor and nontumor lung tissue or from cryopreserved PBMC samples. Only patients for whom sufficient RNA was available from at least two tumor regions were selected for TCR sequencing. Tumor and adjacent nontumor lung specimens were reviewed by a lung pathologist before selection. Library preparation used 5' RACE. This sample was sequenced with a NextSeq 500. The TCR library protocol attached a unique molecular identifier to each TCR cDNA molecule to allow correction of PCR and sequencing errors. The paper's processing steps were these. Decombinator tools were used for TCR identification, UMI-based error correction and CDR3 extraction. Expanded TCRs were defined as those above a frequency of 2 per 1,000, corresponding to the top 1% of the tumor frequency distribution. Expanded tumor TCRs were classed as regional if statistically deemed absent (corrected P<0.05) from at least one tumor region, otherwise ubiquitous. Renyi diversity was calculated using the R vegan package after each repertoire was subsampled 100 times to 5,000 TCRs. To build CDR3 similarity networks, amino acid triplet string-kernel similarity was used, and CDR3s were connected when their pairwise similarity was above 0.82. The public reads were reprocessed in TCRdb via fastp at Q25 and MiXCR, keeping in-frame beta chains. CDR3 protein sequences are deduplicated, and each keeps its most common genes and DNA. The V and J calls reflect TCRdb's pipeline rather than the authors' work. Here the sample has about 890 distinct CDR3 sequences; about 42% occur a single time. The ten most abundant clones make up 15% to 20% of the sample.

The chain links TRBV11-2 with TRBJ2-5, with TRBD2 as a weak D call on 6 bases. The source material was lung tumor tissue, sampled at surgery. This TCR was recovered from a female donor with early-stage non-small cell lung cancer. The nucleotide sequence reads TGTGCCAGCAGCTTAGGACCAGGGACTCAAGAGACCCAGTACTTC. Translated, it gives CASSLGPGTQETQYF.